This TCR beta chain was captured in a study of blood T cell repertoires in COVID-19. Whole-study context: Material from acute and convalescent COVID-19 was sourced from the United States, Italy and Spain. Nucleic acid was either cDNA or gDNA, and it came from T cells, B-cell-depleted T cells, or PBMCs.

In the authors' methods: Estimation of nucleated cell counts was performed using reference gene primer amplification. Measured with immunoSEQ multiplex PCR; TCRdb has only the in-frame clones, and not every one. That table supplies the V and J calls and clone size; D and trimming were determined from the DNA. Here the sample spans approximately 150,000 clones, about 81% being singletons. The TCR originated in a human donor in a cohort sampled during active COVID-19. The sequencing sample was made of peripheral blood.

The CDR3 sequence: CASSQDRGLGEQYF. In DNA, the CDR3 is TGTGCCAGCAGTCAGGACAGGGGGCTGGGGGAGCAGTACTTC. The chain has TRBV6-5 and TRBJ2-7; TRBD1 aligns across 11 bases. CDR1 and CDR2 (germline): MNHEY, SVGAGI. Unmatched junction bases numbered 7, after V lost 5 bases and J lost 7 bases. The CDR3 consists of 14 residues.